This T cell receptor beta chain was retrieved from a study of neurological immune-mediated disorders (dated by TCRdb to between 2019 and 2020). As for the study more broadly: Among the approximately 34 multiple sclerosis patients, relapsing-remitting MS was present in some 31 and secondary progressive MS was present in 3. The study compared peripheral blood TCR-beta repertoires of HTLV-I-associated myelopathy (HAM/TSP) patients, multiple sclerosis patients and healthy controls using UMI-based sequencing. The roughly 110 TCR-beta libraries covered PBMC samples along with longitudinal samples, technical triplicates, and paired sorted CD4+ and CD8+ T-cell subsets. The cohort comprised roughly 69 subjects: 14 HAM/TSP patients, approximately 34 multiple sclerosis patients and around 20 healthy controls.

Libraries from unsorted PBMCs were made from 2 million PBMCs kept in RNAlater at -80 degrees C until RNA extraction. The multiple sclerosis patients were enrolled in a US clinical protocol that used magnetic resonance imaging to evaluate disease progression. Peripheral blood was subjected to Ficoll-Hypaque density gradient centrifugation to isolate PBMCs, which were then cryopreserved in liquid nitrogen. Overall study results and their limits: The highest TCR clonal expansion was observed in HAM/TSP patients, whereas the lowest was observed in MS patients, even when compared with healthy controls. The MS cluster showed no association with clinical or MRI features, and the authors stated that larger cohorts are needed. Repertoires from 18 of 34 MS patients were grouped by phylogenetic analysis into a cluster of related CDR3 sequences, suggesting a possible repertoire-level signature. No identical CDR3 amino acid sequences were found to be shared among expanded clones across subjects, suggesting that TCR-beta repertoires were private in all groups.

Trimming accounts for 2 bases at V and 10 bases at J, while the number of junction bases matched to no gene is 4. The CDR3 sequence holds 13 residues, the cysteine and phenylalanine included. Solely the CDR3 DNA is kept, with 39 bases framed from the first base. According to the germline V gene, CDR1 reads MRHNA and CDR2 reads SNTAGT. To synthesize cDNA, template-switch 5'RACE was performed with a primer carrying a 10-nucleotide random unique molecular identifier so that each TCR transcript was tagged. Each sequencing run produced over 200 million TCR-beta sequences covering 15-18 subjects. The RNeasy kit was used to extract total RNA. The KAPA Real-time Library Amplification kit was used to amplify TCR-beta VDJ regions with primers targeting the TCR constant region and the 5'RACE anchor. A first PCR added sample indexes and Illumina adaptors, and a second PCR then raised library yield. The roughly 650 bp TCR product was size-selected on a 2% E-gel SizeSelection system after Ampure bead purification. Before pooling, library quality was checked on a Bioanalyzer, concentration was measured with Qubit, and libraries were quantified with the Kapa Library Quantification kit. Libraries were sequenced paired-end 2 x 150 bp on an Illumina HiSeq 2500. To increase sequence diversity, roughly 23-30% phiX was spiked into each library pool. Per the authors' processing: Quality-filtered reads were processed with the UMI-based MiGEC pipeline, and over 75% of raw TCR sequences were removed by the MiGEC pipeline during error correction. VDJ genes were aligned to IMGT germline references, and each clonotype was defined by a unique CDR3 amino acid sequence together with V-J genes. Clonal expansion, Shannon diversity and CDR3 relatedness (CalcPairwiseDistances, ClusterSamples) were evaluated with VDJtools, and phylogenetic trees were built with CLCbio workbench. Clones with at least 8 unique UMIs were defined as expanded, with this threshold being based on coefficient-of-variation modelling across technical triplicates. TCRdb reprocessed the public reads (quality trimming at Q25 with fastp, clone calling with MiXCR) and kept in-frame beta chains. Here each entry gathers all rows of one CDR3 protein and keeps the most common genes and DNA. In this record, the V and J calls reflect TCRdb's handling and not the investigators' own analysis. The sample table holds approximately 50,000 distinct CDR3 sequences, of which around 4% were seen once. Under 8.5% of the sample comes from the top ten.

This clonotype was counted ten times or more. Its antigen remains undetermined. The input lacks base qualities; no much larger clone sits a single base away. The receptor comes from a man aged 55 to 70 with multiple sclerosis. The sequenced sample consisted of PBMCs. The rearranged chain carries TRBV6-4 and TRBJ1-2, and 10 bases in between align with TRBD1. The CDR3: CASSDGGQGDYTF. The nucleotide sequence is TGTGCCAGCAGTGACGGTGGACAGGGGGACTACACCTTC.